This T cell receptor (beta chain) originates from a study of T cell responses to AZD1222 COVID-19 vaccine. CDR3 length: 12 amino acids. V lost 6 bases to trimming and J lost 4 bases, with 8 bases between them. Data came from immunoSEQ multiplex PCR; TCRdb stores just in-frame clones and leaves some out. The sample contains about 150,000 clones, roughly 90% of which appear only once. The source of this sequence is an adult who received the AZD1222 COVID-19 vaccine. The rearrangement links TRBV12-3 or TRBV12-4 to TRBJ2-3; maybe TRBD2 (5 bases). The source was peripheral blood, collected 28 days after the second AZD1222 dose. In DNA, the CDR3 is TGTGCCAGCAGGGCGGGTCCAGATACGCAGTATTTT. Protein product: CASRAGPDTQYF.